Shown below are 23 T cell receptor beta chains from a single sample sequenced in a study of blood T cell repertoires in COVID-19. The protocol was immunoSEQ multiplex PCR, while the TCRdb copy is restricted to in-frame clones and leaves out a portion. The table shows around 300,000 clones, with approximately 85% occurring only once. Sample: peripheral blood. Receptors were obtained from a human donor in a cohort sampled during active COVID-19.

The chain uses TRBV3-1 (or the pseudogene TRBV3-2) and TRBJ2-3, with 8 bases lining up with TRBD2. V dropped 1 base and J dropped 3; count of bases not matched to a gene: 6. The CDR3 consists of 16 residues. The germline V gene encodes CDR1 LGHDT and CDR2 YNNKEL (reference sequence). The CDR3 region has the DNA TGTGCCAGCAGCCAAGTCACGGGGGGGCCAACAGATACGCAGTATTTT. It is translated as CASSQVTGGPTDTQYF.

The gene calls are TRBV6-5 and TRBJ1-4, with D unclear. The CDR3 loop spans 13 amino acids. Per the germline V gene, CDR1 is MNHEY and CDR2 is SVGAGI. Deletions cut 1 base from V and 8 bases from J, with 8 bases between. The CDR3 DNA reads TGTGCCAGCAGTTACTTCTCGGGAGAAAAACTGTTTTTT. Its translation is CASSYFSGEKLFF.

CDR3 sequence reads: CASSVRGQGEVALHF. CDR3 DNA sequence: TGTGCCAGCAGCGTTAGGGGACAGGGGGAAGTGGCCCTCCACTTT. The chain has TRBV9 and TRBJ1-6; TRBD1 matches at 11 bases. Germline V CDR1 and CDR2: SGDLS, YYNGEE. CDR3 size: 15 residues. V shed 2 bases, J shed 14 bases, and the junction held 9 bases outside the gene matches.

The chain employs TRBV5-1 and TRBJ2-7; perhaps TRBD2 as D (5 bases). This CDR3 comprises 18 residues. Germline CDR1 is SGHRS and CDR2 is YFSETQ. V was cut by 4 bases and J by 3 bases, with 26 bases left in between. The CDR3: CASSPGSFGEPGGYEQYF. The DNA of the CDR3 is TGCGCCAGCAGCCCAGGATCTTTTGGGGAGCCCGGAGGCTACGAGCAGTACTTC.

This sequence joins TRBV21-1 and TRBJ1-2; TRBD1 is the table's D call, not checked against the DNA. TRBV21-1 is recorded as a pseudogene. The CDR3 has 17 residues. In nucleotides, the CDR3 is TGTGCCAGCAGCAGCCGGACAGGTTGTGGGTTAAGCTATGGCTACACCTTC. Translated, it gives CASSSRTGCGLSYGYTF.

The count of this clone is one. The rearrangement joins TRBV27 to TRBJ1-6, with a weak D call TRBD1 (5 bases). This CDR3 spans 15 amino acids. In germline, CDR1 is MNHEY, CDR2 SMNVEV (reference sequence). V gave up 2 bases and J gave up 6 bases, with 11 bases separating them. The CDR3 nucleotides are TGTGCCAGCAGTTTAAGGGGCGCTGGTAATTCACCCCTCCACTTT. Encoded protein: CASSLRGAGNSPLHF.

V usage is TRBV12-5 and J usage is TRBJ2-1, with D perhaps matching TRBD2 (6 bases). Germline assignment: CDR1 LGHNT and CDR2 FRNRAP. This CDR3 has 14 amino acids. V was clipped by 4 bases and J by 8 bases, with 15 bases between them. CDR3 loop: CASGSRGGEDEQFF. CDR3 nucleotides: TGTGCTAGTGGTTCCCGGGGCGGGGAGGATGAGCAGTTCTTC.

The DNA for the CDR3 is TGTGCCAGCGGAGAGAGCAGGGTCACCTACAATGAGCAGTTCTTC. Translating gives CASGESRVTYNEQFF. V and J are TRBV2 and TRBJ2-1; tentatively, D is TRBD1 (5 bases). The CDR3 is 15 residues long. Trimming took off 8 bases at V and 2 bases at J, with 16 bases between the two ends. Germline V gene sequence: CDR1 SNHLY, CDR2 FYNNEI. Full variable domain (outside the CDR3, taken from reference TRBV2 and TRBJ2-1): EPEVTQTPSHQVTQMGQEVILRCVPISNHLYFYWYRQILGQKVEFLVSFYNNEISEKSEIFDDQFSVERPDGSNFTLKIRSTKLEDSAMYFCASGESRVTYNEQFFGPGTRLTVL.

This clone has only one observation. This chain links TRBV24-1 with TRBJ1-5; TRBD1 matches at 12 bases. The CDR3 spans 19 residues. V lost 3 bases and J lost 1; bases outside the gene matches: 9. The germline CDR1 and CDR2 sequences are KGHDR and SFDVKD. CDR3 coding DNA: TGTGCCACCAGTGATCGACCGGGACAGGGGGCAGGAAGCAATCAGCCCCAGCATTTT. Its translation: CATSDRPGQGAGSNQPQHF.

The V gene is TRBV5-4, the J gene TRBJ2-2; TRBD2 might be the D (6 bases). CDR3 length: 16 residues. Germline CDR1 SGHNT, CDR2 YYREEE (reference sequence). The V gene lost 0 bases and the J gene lost 3 bases, with 12 bases spanning the gap. In DNA, the CDR3 is TGTGCCAGCAGCTTGGATCGGGGGTTTTACACCGGGGAGCTGTTTTTT. Amino acids: CASSLDRGFYTGELFF.

This sequence joins TRBV11-2 and TRBJ1-1; D remains ambiguous. The V and J ends lost 5 bases and 5 bases respectively, with 21 bases between them. The CDR3 runs to 16 residues. The germline gives CDR1 SGHAT, CDR2 FQNNGV. This CDR3 is CASSGRVMSLRTEAFF. CDR3 sequence (DNA): TGTGCCAGCAGCGGCCGGGTCATGTCTTTGAGAACTGAAGCTTTCTTT.

This chain links TRBV24-1 with TRBJ2-2; D may be TRBD1 (5 bases). Between the trimmed V and J ends, which lost 7 bases and 7 bases, there was a span of 12 bases. CDR1 and CDR2 (germline): KGHDR, SFDVKD. The CDR3 runs 13 residues. In DNA, the CDR3 is TGTGCCACCAGGAATCAGGGAAGCGGGGAGCTGTTTTTT. As protein: CATRNQGSGELFF.

The chain's CDR3 is CASSLRPPSGGPVQFF. CDR3 DNA sequence: TGTGCCAGCAGCTTAAGGCCGCCTAGCGGGGGGCCAGTGCAGTTCTTC. The chain recombines TRBV7-2 with TRBJ2-1; 11 bases fit TRBD2. The junction had 12 bases not matched to a gene; V was cut back by 2 bases and J by 12 bases. Germline-derived CDR1 and CDR2 are SGHTA and FQGNSA. This CDR3 contains 16 residues.

The J gene is TRBJ2-2, the V gene TRBV5-1; the D gene is possibly TRBD1 (5 bases). The V and J ends lost 0 bases and 2 bases respectively, with 20 bases between them. This CDR3 has 19 residues. Per the germline V gene, CDR1 is SGHRS and CDR2 is YFSETQ. CDR3: CASSLAPGFDRSNTGELFF. The CDR3 region has the DNA TGCGCCAGCAGCTTGGCCCCCGGGTTCGACAGATCTAACACCGGGGAGCTGTTTTTT.

The CDR3 loop reads CASSLIGATYGYTF. In DNA form, the CDR3 reads TGTGCCAGCAGCTTGATAGGGGCGACGTATGGCTACACCTTC. The rearrangement joins TRBV5-5 to TRBJ1-2; the D gene is possibly TRBD1 (5 bases). The CDR3 sequence is 14 residues long. Germline V gives CDR1 SGHKS, CDR2 YYEKEE (reference sequence). Trimming took 1 base from V and 5 from J, leaving 12 bases between them. The variable domain in full, with the rest retrieved from reference TRBV5-5 and TRBJ1-2, is DAGVTQSPTHLIKTRGQQVTLRCSPISGHKSVSWYQQVLGQGPQFIFQYYEKEERGRGNFPDRFSARQFPNYSSELNVNALLLGDSALYLCASSLIGATYGYTFGSGTRLTVV.

This chain joins TRBV29-1 and TRBJ2-7; the D gene is possibly TRBD1 (5 bases). V lost 2 bases and J 5 bases, leaving 10 bases between the germline ends. The germline CDR1 and CDR2 sequences are SQVTM and ANQGSEA. This CDR3 is 12 amino acids long. For the CDR3, the DNA is TGCAGCGTTGAACAGGGTAACCACGAGCAGTACTTC. Amino acid sequence: CSVEQGNHEQYF.

This CDR3 is CASSYPSTGENTEAFF. In nucleotides, the CDR3 is TGTGCCAGCAGTTACCCATCTACAGGGGAGAACACTGAAGCTTTCTTT. The J gene is TRBJ1-1, the V gene TRBV6-2 or TRBV6-3; 7 bases agree with TRBD1. J gave up 1 base and V 2 bases, and 7 bases lay outside the gene matches. CDR3 length: 16 residues. CDR1 MNHEY and CDR2 SVGEGT come from the germline V gene.

In the case of this clone: The junction shows a germline mismatch at one end, possibly a read error. The chain carries TRBV4-2 and TRBJ1-5, with 10 bases matching TRBD1. Germline assignment: CDR1 LGHNA and CDR2 YNFKEQ. This CDR3 has 14 residues. The DNA of the CDR3 is TGTGCCAGCAGCATGACAGGGGGCAACCAGCCCCAGCATTTT. It codes for CASSMTGGNQPQHF.

The gene calls are TRBV27 and TRBJ2-7, with TRBD1 matching 8 bases. CDR3 length: 15 residues. The J segment lost 4 bases and the V segment lost 5 bases, leaving 10 bases of the junction unmatched. Germline CDR1 is MNHEY and CDR2 is SMNVEV (reference sequence). The CDR3 DNA is TGTGCCAGCAGTGCCTACGGGACAGGAGATTACGAGCAGTACTTC. Amino acids: CASSAYGTGDYEQYF.

The V gene is TRBV12-3 or TRBV12-4, the J gene TRBJ1-1; D remains unclear. There are 13 residues in the CDR3. Trimming took 5 bases from V and 6 from J, leaving 13 bases between them. For the CDR3, the DNA is TGTGCCAGCAGTCAGCTACAAGGAGCTGAAGCTTTCTTT. It is translated as CASSQLQGAEAFF.

This chain joins TRBV27 and TRBJ1-1; D is uncertain. From germline, CDR1 is MNHEY and CDR2 SMNVEV (reference sequence). CDR3 length: 15 residues. V shed 5 bases and J shed 5 bases, with 18 bases lying between them. CDR3 in amino acids: CASSPRRPGLTEAFF. The CDR3 region has the DNA TGTGCCAGCAGTCCCCGACGTCCGGGGTTGACTGAAGCTTTCTTT.

This clone showed up just once. The DNA for the CDR3 is TGTGCCAGCAGCTCCTCAAGGGGAAGCACAGATACGCAGTATTTT. Its translation: CASSSSRGSTDTQYF. The chain uses TRBV7-8 and TRBJ2-3, with a possible D match to TRBD1 (5 bases). V shed 4 bases and J shed 0 bases, with 11 bases lying between them. This CDR3 is 15 amino acids long. CDR1 is SGHVS and CDR2 is FQNEAQ in the germline V gene. The full variable domain, its missing parts supplied by reference TRBV7-8 and TRBJ2-3, is GAGVSQSPRYKVAKRGQDVALRCDPISGHVSLFWYQQALGQGPEFLTYFQNEAQLDKSGLPSDRFFAERPEGSVSTLKIQRTQQEDSAVYLCASSSSRGSTDTQYFGPGTRLTVL.

This chain uses TRBV7-6 with TRBJ2-2, with D perhaps matching TRBD2 (6 bases). This CDR3 spans 15 amino acids. The ends were cut back, 1 base at V and 5 bases at J, with 11 bases in the middle. From germline, CDR1 is SGHVS and CDR2 FNYEAQ. The CDR3 region has the DNA TGTGCCAGCAGCTTAGGGGGGGAAGTTACCGGGGAGCTGTTTTTT. Amino acids: CASSLGGEVTGELFF.